The 26 T cell receptor beta chains below all came from one sample that was sequenced in a study of blood T cell repertoires in COVID-19. Using immunoSEQ multiplex PCR, the repertoire was profiled, and TCRdb retains in-frame clones only, with some absent. The sample comprises just over 650,000 clones, about 87% of which are singletons, and over 0.2% rests with the top ten. The sample consisted of peripheral blood. The receptor set was obtained from a young woman with acute or convalescent COVID-19.

This clone came up a few times. In nucleotides, the CDR3 is TGTGCCAGCAGCTTGGGCCTTGGGACAGGGGTACACGGCTACACCTTC. It is translated as CASSLGLGTGVHGYTF. This chain joins TRBV5-4 and TRBJ1-2; 10 positions match TRBD1. The CDR3 length is 16 residues. The junction had 10 bases not matched to a gene; V was cut back by 0 bases and J by 8 bases. Germline values: CDR1 SGHNT, CDR2 YYREEE (reference sequence).

The chain couples TRBV6-5 to TRBJ1-2; D gene unclear. This CDR3 has 13 amino acids. Germline CDR1 and CDR2: MNHEY and SVGAGI. Trimming cost V 8 bases and J 2 bases, with 12 bases left between them. CDR3: CASSSVQNYGYTF. The CDR3 DNA reads TGTGCCAGCTCAAGTGTTCAGAACTATGGCTACACCTTC.

The chain carries TRBV2 and TRBJ1-1; 7 nucleotides match TRBD1. From germline, CDR1 is SNHLY and CDR2 FYNNEI. CDR3 length: 16 residues. Trimming took 0 bases from V and 1 from J; bases not matched to a gene: 5. The CDR3 sequence: CASSEALQGGNTEAFF. The DNA of the CDR3 is TGTGCCAGCAGTGAAGCGCTTCAGGGGGGGAACACTGAAGCTTTCTTT. Full variable domain (missing parts from reference TRBV2 and TRBJ1-1): EPEVTQTPSHQVTQMGQEVILRCVPISNHLYFYWYRQILGQKVEFLVSFYNNEISEKSEIFDDQFSVERPDGSNFTLKIRSTKLEDSAMYFCASSEALQGGNTEAFFGQGTRLTVV.

This chain connects TRBV19 to TRBJ1-4, with D tentatively TRBD1 (5 bases). There are 15 residues in the CDR3. Germline V lookup: CDR1 LNHDA, CDR2 SQIVND (reference sequence). Trimming left V 5 bases short and J 4 bases short, with 14 bases between. CDR3 residues: CASSDQTENNEKLFF. For the CDR3, the DNA is TGTGCCAGTAGTGACCAGACAGAAAATAATGAAAAACTGTTTTTT.

The V and J genes are TRBV7-2 and TRBJ2-1, with D tentatively TRBD1 (8 bases). Trimming removed 2 bases at V and 6 bases at J, with 17 bases between. CDR1 and CDR2 from the germline V gene are SGHTA and FQGNSA. This CDR3 is 16 amino acids long. CDR3 sequence: CASSLRGVTGGNEQFF. Written as DNA, the CDR3 is TGTGCCAGCAGCTTACGGGGGGTAACAGGGGGCAATGAGCAGTTCTTC.

This chain joins TRBV28 and TRBJ1-4; D might be TRBD1 (5 bases). Germline lookup yields CDR1 MDHEN and CDR2 SYDVKM. This CDR3 contains 14 residues. Trimming cost V 5 bases and J 4 bases, with 11 bases left between them. CDR3 residues: CASSPDSLNEKLFF. The CDR3 DNA reads TGTGCCAGCAGTCCTGACAGCCTTAATGAAAAACTGTTTTTT.

The chain has TRBV6-5 and TRBJ1-5, with D perhaps TRBD1 (6 bases). V gave up 6 bases and J gave up 4 bases, with 16 bases separating them. The CDR3 has 15 amino acids. Per the germline V gene, CDR1 is MNHEY and CDR2 is SVGAGI. The CDR3, as DNA: TGTGCCAGCAGCTTTCCTGGACAGCAAAATCAGCCCCAGCATTTT. Amino acid sequence: CASSFPGQQNQPQHF.

V is TRBV3-1 (or the pseudogene TRBV3-2) and J is TRBJ1-5; D may be TRBD1 (6 bases). The V end was cut by 4 bases, the J end by 2 bases, with 12 bases between. CDR3 size: 15 residues. Germline loops: CDR1 LGHDT, CDR2 YNNKEL (reference sequence). DNA of the CDR3: TGTGCCAGCAGCCGAGGACAGCCCGGCAATCAGCCCCAGCATTTT. Translation gives CASSRGQPGNQPQHF.

CDR3 coding DNA: TGTGCCAGCAGTTTAGGGCCCTCTAACTATGGCTACACCTTC. It codes for CASSLGPSNYGYTF. The chain couples TRBV27 to TRBJ1-2; D gene uncertain. Germline CDR1 is MNHEY and CDR2 is SMNVEV (reference sequence). Trimming removed 2 bases at V and 0 bases at J, with 7 bases between. The CDR3 covers 14 residues.

A note on this clone: Other nucleotide sequences in the sample specify the same CDR3. The chain links TRBV14 to TRBJ1-2; D not certain. CDR1 and CDR2 (germline): SGHDN, FVKESK. V was shortened by 1 base and J by 4 bases, with 7 bases between the two germline ends. The length of the CDR3 is 13 residues. This chain's CDR3 is CASSQAGGYGYTF. CDR3 nucleotides: TGTGCCAGCAGCCAAGCGGGAGGCTATGGCTACACCTTC.

The chain uses TRBV2 and TRBJ1-1; possibly TRBD1 for D (6 bases). The CDR3 sequence is 13 residues long. V shed 3 bases and J shed 4 bases, with 9 bases lying between them. Germline values: CDR1 SNHLY, CDR2 FYNNEI. DNA for the CDR3: TGTGCCAGCAGTGATAGGGGGTTCACTGAAGCTTTCTTT. This gives the protein CASSDRGFTEAFF.

This clone has a handful of counts. J is TRBJ2-7 and V is TRBV2; the D gene is possibly TRBD2 (5 bases). The CDR3 has 17 amino acids. CDR1 is SNHLY and CDR2 is FYNNEI in the germline V gene. With 3 bases removed from V and 2 bases from J, the gap between germline ends came to 20 bases. CDR3 nucleotides: TGTGCCAGCAGTGATCGAAACGGACTCACCATACCCTACGAGCAGTACTTC. It encodes CASSDRNGLTIPYEQYF.

The genes are TRBV19 and TRBJ1-2; 11 bases agree with TRBD1. The CDR3 has 15 residues. Germline V gene sequence: CDR1 LNHDA, CDR2 SQIVND (reference sequence). With 4 bases clipped from V and 4 bases from J, the junction kept 5 bases outside the gene matches. The DNA for the CDR3 is TGTGCCAGTAGTACCCGGGACAGGGGGGGCTATGGCTACACCTTC. This encodes CASSTRDRGGYGYTF.

On this clone: Other DNA sequences in the sample encode the same CDR3. The chain is built from TRBV7-2 and TRBJ1-2, with 11 bases lining up with TRBD1. J gave up 8 bases and V 5 bases, and 7 bases lay outside the gene matches. CDR3 size: 14 residues. Germline V gives CDR1 SGHTA, CDR2 FQGNSA. CDR3 bases: TGTGCCAGCAGCACAGGACAGGGGGCGCGGGGCTACACCTTC. It yields the protein CASSTGQGARGYTF.

The CDR3 sequence: CASSFSYRGPNQPQHF. CDR3 sequence (DNA): TGTGCCAGCAGCTTTTCGTACAGGGGACCGAATCAGCCCCAGCATTTT. The chain is built from TRBV5-6 and TRBJ1-5, with TRBD1 matching 7 bases. V shed 2 bases and J 4 bases; nucleotides not matched to a gene: 9. Germline lookup yields CDR1 SGHDT and CDR2 YYEEEE. The CDR3 length is 16 residues.

This clone was detected only once. The rearrangement uses TRBV18 and TRBJ2-5; 10 bases agree with TRBD1. V shed 5 bases and J 2 bases; nucleotides not matched to a gene: 5. CDR1 is KGHSH and CDR2 is LQKENI in the germline V gene. CDR3 length equals 15 residues. CDR3 in amino acids: CASSRTGGLQETQYF. The CDR3 DNA is TGTGCCAGCTCAAGGACAGGGGGACTACAAGAGACCCAGTACTTC.

V usage is TRBV2 and J usage is TRBJ1-1; 9 bases line up with TRBD1. The CDR3 has 13 residues. V trimming: 11 bases; J trimming: 3 bases; junction bases outside the gene matches: 7. Per germline, CDR1 SNHLY and CDR2 FYNNEI. CDR3 nucleotides: TGTGCCGGAAAGGACAGGGGCGACACTGAAGCTTTCTTT. This translates into CAGKDRGDTEAFF.

The gene calls are TRBV5-1 and TRBJ1-4; TRBD1 aligns across 8 bases. This CDR3 region has 17 residues. CDR1 SGHRS and CDR2 YFSETQ come from the germline V gene. Unmatched junction bases numbered 7, after V lost 0 bases and J lost 3 bases. CDR3 sequence reads: CASSLALQQGANEKLFF. The DNA for the CDR3 is TGCGCCAGCAGCTTGGCCCTCCAACAGGGGGCTAATGAAAAACTGTTTTTT.

The chain recombines TRBV19 with TRBJ1-6, with D perhaps matching TRBD1 (5 bases). Trimming removed 0 bases from V and 9 bases from J, with 15 bases in between. The CDR3 is 16 amino acids. In germline, CDR1 is LNHDA, CDR2 SQIVND (reference sequence). This CDR3 reads CASSIDRAPRGSPLHF. CDR3 bases: TGTGCCAGTAGTATAGATAGGGCACCTAGGGGTTCACCCCTCCACTTT.

This sequence joins TRBV4-1 and TRBJ1-2; 9 nucleotides agree with TRBD1. This CDR3 has 15 residues. Germline assignment: CDR1 MGHRA and CDR2 YSYEKL. V shed 3 bases, J shed 4 bases, and the junction held 6 bases outside the gene matches. The CDR3 reads CASSHRTGVGYGYTF. The CDR3 nucleotides are TGCGCCAGCAGCCACCGGACAGGGGTCGGCTATGGCTACACCTTC.

This clone was seen a handful of times. The V call is TRBV6-5, the J call TRBJ1-3; no clear D gene. The V and J ends lost 7 bases and 0 bases respectively, with 10 bases between them. Germline CDR1 and CDR2: MNHEY and SVGAGI. This CDR3 contains 14 residues. The CDR3 DNA reads as TGTGCCAGCAAGCGGGGAGACTCTGGAAACACCATATATTTT. It is translated as CASKRGDSGNTIYF.

V and J are TRBV7-9 and TRBJ1-1; no clear D gene. Trimming stripped 1 base from V and 5 bases from J, with 11 bases between. Germline V gives CDR1 SEHNR, CDR2 FQNEAQ (reference sequence). The CDR3 totals 14 residues. The CDR3 spells CASSLGSGVTEAFF. The CDR3 bases are TGTGCCAGCAGCTTAGGGTCCGGGGTGACTGAAGCTTTCTTT.

The rearrangement joins TRBV12-5 to TRBJ2-1; TRBD1 matches 8 bases. Trimming took 7 bases from V and 4 from J; bases not matched to a gene: 9. The CDR3 extends over 15 amino acids. Per germline, CDR1 LGHNT and CDR2 FRNRAP. The CDR3: CASARGRGQYNEQFF. The CDR3 nucleotides read TGTGCTAGTGCCCGGGGCAGGGGGCAGTACAATGAGCAGTTCTTC.

The chain employs TRBV5-4 and TRBJ1-2; D is undetermined. CDR3 size: 14 residues. With 4 bases removed from V and 0 bases from J, the gap between germline ends came to 10 bases. The germline V gene encodes CDR1 SGHNT and CDR2 YYREEE (reference sequence). The CDR3 bases are TGTGCCAGCAGCCCGGTTCCGTCTAACTATGGCTACACCTTC. As protein: CASSPVPSNYGYTF.

The CDR3 region is CASGLVTGQGTSYEQYF. The CDR3 DNA is TGTGCTAGTGGTTTGGTGACAGGACAGGGAACTTCCTACGAGCAGTACTTC. This chain connects TRBV12-5 to TRBJ2-7; 8 bases align to TRBD1. Germline lookup yields CDR1 LGHNT and CDR2 FRNRAP. The CDR3 is 17 amino acids. Losses at the gene ends were 0 bases for V and 1 base for J; bases not matched to a gene: 8. Variable domain in full (rest from reference TRBV12-5 and TRBJ2-7): DARVTQTPRHKVTEMGQEVTMRCQPILGHNTVFWYRQTMMQGLELLAYFRNRAPLDDSGMPKDRFSAEMPDATLATLKIQPSEPRDSAVYFCASGLVTGQGTSYEQYFGPGTRLTVT.

This clone appeared once. The chain combines TRBV19 with TRBJ1-2; TRBD1 is a possible D gene (6 bases). V was clipped by 7 bases and J by 5 bases, with 26 bases between them. CDR1 is LNHDA and CDR2 is SQIVND in the germline V gene (reference sequence). The CDR3 is 17 residues long. Here the CDR3 reads CASIQPGGPQSGYGYTF. The CDR3 region has the DNA TGTGCCAGTATACAACCGGGGGGGCCGCAATCTGGGTATGGCTACACCTTC.